Listed below are T cell receptor beta chains from one sample, sequenced in a study of control samples from healthy donors and cancer patients. Only in-frame clones appear in the TCRdb table, and some are missing; sequencing was by immunoSEQ multiplex PCR. This sample contains fewer than 200,000 clones. Input material: blood. These receptors were collected from a woman aged 25-40 years in good health. Each CDR3 is given with its conserved first and last residue. The D gene is left open where the match is weak.

D gene	CDR3 length	V gene	J gene	CDR3 DNA	CDR3 protein
-	15	TRBV4-2	TRBJ2-5	TGTGCCAGCAGCCAAGAAGGCCAGCCGCGCGAGACCCAGTACTTC	CASSQEGQPRETQYF
TRBD2	19	TRBV4-1	TRBJ2-2	TGCGCCAGCAGCCAAAGCCGACTAGCGGGGCAATTTTTCACCGGGGAGCTGTTTTTT	CASSQSRLAGQFFTGELFF
-	13	TRBV5-8	TRBJ1-1	TGTGCCAGCAGCTTGACCCCGAACACTGAAGCTTTCTTT	CASSLTPNTEAFF
TRBD1	13	TRBV29-1	TRBJ1-1	TGCAGCGCCGGATCTGACAGGGTGGCTGAAGCTTTCTTT	CSAGSDRVAEAFF
TRBD2	17	TRBV4-1	TRBJ2-3	TGCGCCAGCAGCCAAGGCGGTAGCGGGGGGGCGGCAGATACGCAGTATTTT	CASSQGGSGGAADTQYF
TRBD1	16	TRBV11-2	TRBJ2-7	TGTGCCAGCAGCTTAGTCGCCGGACAGGGGTTTCACGAGCAGTACTTC	CASSLVAGQGFHEQYF
-	17	TRBV4-3	TRBJ1-3	TGCGCCAGCAGCCAAGATCCTTCAGGGAACTCTGGAAACACCATATATTTT	CASSQDPSGNSGNTIYF
TRBD1	16	TRBV6-6	TRBJ1-3	TGTGCCAGCACCAGGACAGGGGGCGACTCTGGAAACACCATATATTTT	CASTRTGGDSGNTIYF
TRBD1	15	TRBV4-2	TRBJ2-7	TGTGCCAGCGCAGCTTATCGGGACAGTTTCTCCGAGCAGTACTTC	CASAAYRDSFSEQYF
-	15	TRBV2	TRBJ1-1	TGTGCCAGCAGTTACAGGGAAAGGAGGAACACTGAAGCTTTCTTT	CASSYRERRNTEAFF
-	15	TRBV28	TRBJ1-4	TGTGCCAGCAGTTTAAGGAGGGGAACAGGTGAAAAACTGTTTTTT	CASSLRRGTGEKLFF
-	13	TRBV11-2	TRBJ1-2	TGTGCCAGCAGCTTTAGTAGGGACTATGGCTACACCTTC	CASSFSRDYGYTF
-	13	TRBV2	TRBJ1-2	TGTGCCAGCAGCCCCGACAGCACCTATGGCTACACCTTC	CASSPDSTYGYTF
-	15	TRBV7-8	TRBJ1-4	TGTGCCAGCAGCTTAATGGCAGCAACTAATGAAAAACTGTTTTTT	CASSLMAATNEKLFF
-	13	TRBV5-5	TRBJ1-2	TGTGCCAGCAGCTTAGGGGGGGCACAGGGCTACACCTTC	CASSLGGAQGYTF